Sequencing of this TCR beta chain was carried out in a study of OX40 agonist ivuxolimab in advanced cancers. V lost 1 base to trimming and J lost 2 bases, with 5 bases between them. Per germline, CDR1 LNHDA and CDR2 SQIVND (reference sequence). The length of the CDR3 is 13 residues. The repertoire was sequenced with immunoSEQ multiplex PCR; TCRdb's copy has only in-frame clones and lacks some. The sample records roughly 41,000 clones, approximately 83% being singletons. The input for sequencing was CD4+ or CD8+ T cells sorted from blood, taken in a trial of the OX40 agonist ivuxolimab. The rearrangement joins TRBV19 to TRBJ2-5; D possibly corresponds to TRBD2 (5 bases). The receptor comes from an adult with an advanced solid tumor such as melanoma, head and neck, liver or kidney cancer. CDR3 sequence reads: CASSIGGQETQYF. The CDR3 DNA reads TGTGCCAGTAGTATAGGAGGGCAAGAGACCCAGTACTTC.